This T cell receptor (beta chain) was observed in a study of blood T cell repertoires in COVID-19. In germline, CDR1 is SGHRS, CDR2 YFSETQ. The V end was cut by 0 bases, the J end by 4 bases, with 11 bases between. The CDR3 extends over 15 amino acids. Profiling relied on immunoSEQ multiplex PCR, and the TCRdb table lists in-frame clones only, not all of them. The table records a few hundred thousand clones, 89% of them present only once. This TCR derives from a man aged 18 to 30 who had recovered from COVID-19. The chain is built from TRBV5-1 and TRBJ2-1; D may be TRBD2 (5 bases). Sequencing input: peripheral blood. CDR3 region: CASSLAAEAYNEQFF. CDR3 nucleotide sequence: TGCGCCAGCAGCTTGGCAGCGGAAGCATACAATGAGCAGTTCTTC.